These 30 T cell receptor beta chains originate from one sample sequenced in a study of cytomegalovirus exposure and HLA in healthy donors. A multiplex PCR was run with 60 Vbeta primers and 13 Jbeta primers. Sequencing used immunoSEQ multiplex PCR; TCRdb keeps in-frame clones, though not all of them. Of 160,000 or so clones in the sample, about 82% were seen once. Sequenced material: PBMCs. The receptors derive from a woman between 25 and 40 years old in good health and CMV-seropositive.

This chain joins TRBV9 and TRBJ2-7, with D possibly matching TRBD2 (7 bases). Germline lookup yields CDR1 SGDLS and CDR2 YYNGEE. This CDR3 is built from 15 residues. V lost 4 bases and J lost 4, with 18 bases in between. CDR3 amino acids: CASSSGGGPPYEQYF. CDR3 DNA sequence: TGTGCCAGCAGCTCCGGCGGGGGCCCACCTTACGAGCAGTACTTC.

The genes are TRBV10-3 and TRBJ2-4; tentative D call: TRBD2 (7 bases). Between the trimmed V and J ends, which lost 5 bases and 1 base, there was a span of 12 bases. The germline gives CDR1 ENHRY, CDR2 SYGVKD. This CDR3 contains 15 residues. The chain's CDR3 is CAISPGGAAKNIQYF. The CDR3 DNA reads as TGTGCCATCAGTCCTGGGGGGGCTGCCAAAAACATTCAGTACTTC.

The V gene is TRBV6-1, the J gene TRBJ2-1; 9 bases map to TRBD1. The CDR3 consists of 14 residues. CDR1 and CDR2 from the germline V gene are MNHNS and SASEGT. The V gene end was trimmed by 8 bases and the J gene end by 2 bases; junction bases not matched to a gene: 4. CDR3 protein: CASGGQGPYNEQFF. CDR3 coding DNA: TGTGCCAGCGGAGGACAGGGGCCCTACAATGAGCAGTTCTTC.

This clone was seen a few times. One end of the junction does not line up with germline, which may come from a read error. The V call is TRBV25-1, the J call TRBJ1-5; D gene uncertain. The CDR3 loop spans 15 amino acids. Germline CDR1 and CDR2: MGHDK and SYGVNS. CDR3 sequence reads: CASSESRISNQPRHF. CDR3 nucleotide sequence: TGTGCCAGCAGTGAATCGAGGATAAGCAATCAGCCCCGGCATTTT.

The V call is TRBV11-2, the J call TRBJ2-7, with 10 bases identical to TRBD2. Germline CDR1 reads SGHAT; CDR2 reads FQNNGV. CDR3 length: 16 amino acids. V shed 0 bases and J 7 bases; nucleotides not matched to a gene: 9. For the CDR3, the DNA is TGTGCCAGCAGCTTAGACCTAGCGGGGGTCTGGCGGGAGCAGTACTTC. This encodes CASSLDLAGVWREQYF.

The CDR3 reads CASSPEGQGINSNQPQHF. The CDR3 nucleotides read TGTGCCAGCAGTCCGGAGGGACAGGGGATTAATAGCAATCAGCCCCAGCATTTT. This chain connects TRBV7-6 to TRBJ1-5, with TRBD1 matching 10 bases. The V segment lost 6 bases and the J segment 0 bases; nucleotides outside the gene matches: 11. The length of the CDR3 is 18 residues. Looked up from germline, CDR1 is SGHVS and CDR2 is FNYEAQ.

This chain's CDR3 is CAWSLAGGTDTQYF. The CDR3 coding sequence is TGTGCCTGGAGTTTAGCGGGGGGGACAGATACGCAGTATTTT. The chain combines TRBV30 with TRBJ2-3, with 11 positions matching TRBD2. In germline, CDR1 is GTSNPN, CDR2 SVGIG (reference sequence). Trimming removed 2 bases from V and 3 bases from J; junction bases left unmatched: 1. The CDR3 has 14 amino acids.

This clone was found once. The gene calls are TRBV29-1 and TRBJ1-4; D is possibly TRBD1 (5 bases). V was clipped by 6 bases and J by 8 bases, with 13 bases between them. The CDR3 extends over 12 amino acids. The V gene's germline CDR1 is SQVTM and CDR2 ANQGSEA. This chain's CDR3 is CSVGGGSEKLFF. In nucleotides, the CDR3 is TGCAGCGTGGGCGGGGGAAGCGAAAAACTGTTTTTT.

The V call is TRBV15, the J call TRBJ1-5, with D perhaps TRBD1 (6 bases). The CDR3 runs 15 residues. Germline V gene sequence: CDR1 LNHNV, CDR2 YYDKDF (reference sequence). V lost 0 bases to trimming and J lost 4 bases, with 10 bases between them. CDR3 nucleotide sequence: TGTGCCACCAGCAGAGAACAGGGTTCTAATCAGCCCCAGCATTTT. Translation: CATSREQGSNQPQHF. The full variable domain, in which reference TRBV15 and TRBJ1-5 provide the parts outside the CDR3, is DAMVIQNPRYQVTQFGKPVTLSCSQTLNHNVMYWYQQKSSQAPKLLFHYYDKDFNNEADTPDNFQSRRPNTSFCFLDIRSPGLGDTAMYLCATSREQGSNQPQHFGDGTRLSIL.

The chain combines TRBV14 with TRBJ1-5; TRBD1 is a possible D gene (5 bases). CDR3 size: 14 residues. The V gene's germline CDR1 is SGHDN and CDR2 FVKESK. Trimming shortened V by 1 base and J by 5 bases, and 9 bases separated the two germline ends. The CDR3 sequence is CASSQGGSHQPQHF. CDR3 bases: TGTGCCAGCAGCCAAGGGGGCTCGCATCAGCCCCAGCATTTT.

CDR3 DNA: TGCGCCAGCAGCCAAGGGTCGAATACTTACAATGAGCAGTTCTTC. This codes for CASSQGSNTYNEQFF. V gene TRBV4-1 combines with J gene TRBJ2-1, with no clear D. Trimming removed 1 base from V and 4 bases from J, with 11 bases in between. Germline V gene sequence: CDR1 MGHRA, CDR2 YSYEKL. This CDR3 is 15 amino acids long.

This clone was seen a few times. This chain joins TRBV7-9 and TRBJ2-7, with D uncertain. The germline V and J ends were trimmed by 6 bases and 0 bases, with 12 bases remaining between them. Germline CDR1 is SEHNR and CDR2 is FQNEAQ (reference sequence). The length of the CDR3 is 14 residues. The CDR3 DNA follows: TGTGCCAGCAGTTATAATGAGATCTCCTACGAGCAGTACTTC. It translates to CASSYNEISYEQYF.

The J gene is TRBJ1-1, the V gene TRBV7-2, with D perhaps TRBD1 (6 bases). The V gene's germline CDR1 is SGHTA and CDR2 FQGNSA. The CDR3 is made up of 16 amino acids. V gave up 1 base and J gave up 0 bases, with 12 bases separating them. In DNA, the CDR3 is TGTGCCAGCAGCTTAGGGGGGCGTTTAATGAACACTGAAGCTTTCTTT. Protein sequence: CASSLGGRLMNTEAFF.

The chain combines TRBV14 with TRBJ1-2; D may be TRBD1 (5 bases). Looked up from germline, CDR1 is SGHDN and CDR2 is FVKESK. V dropped 1 base and J dropped 3 bases, with 18 bases sitting between them. The CDR3 length is 17 residues. The CDR3 sequence: CASSQVWGADKDYGYTF. The CDR3 DNA reads TGTGCCAGCAGCCAAGTATGGGGCGCGGATAAGGACTATGGCTACACCTTC. The full variable domain, completed using reference TRBV14 and TRBJ1-2, is EAGVTQFPSHSVIEKGQTVTLRCDPISGHDNLYWYRRVMGKEIKFLLHFVKESKQDESGMPNNRFLAERTGGTYSTLKVQPAELEDSGVYFCASSQVWGADKDYGYTFGSGTRLTVV.

The chain carries TRBV6-1 and TRBJ2-6; 7 bases are a match to TRBD1. V trimming: 11 bases; J trimming: 0 bases; junction bases outside the gene matches: 1. CDR1 is MNHNS, CDR2 SASEGT, per germline. CDR3 length: 13 residues. For the CDR3, the DNA is TGTGCCGGACAGGCCTCTGGGGCCAACGTCCTGACTTTC. This gives the protein CAGQASGANVLTF.

The J gene is TRBJ1-4, the V gene TRBV5-5, with D uncertain. This CDR3 is built from 14 residues. CDR1 and CDR2 (germline): SGHKS, YYEKEE (reference sequence). The V end was cut by 2 bases, the J end by 8 bases, with 13 bases between. CDR3 nucleotides: TGTGCCAGCAGCTTCTCGGGCTCGGGGGAAAAACTGTTTTTT. Translated, it gives CASSFSGSGEKLFF.

V usage is TRBV4-1 and J usage is TRBJ1-4, with 8 bases that match TRBD1. Looked up from germline, CDR1 is MGHRA and CDR2 is YSYEKL. With 4 bases clipped from V and 13 bases from J, the junction kept 5 bases outside the gene matches. The CDR3 covers 12 residues. The CDR3: CASSRTGGGLFF. CDR3 sequence (DNA): TGCGCCAGCAGCCGTACAGGGGGAGGACTGTTTTTT.

The CDR3 DNA reads as TGTGCCAGCACCCAGGGTACGGACTATGGCTACACCTTC. This translates into CASTQGTDYGYTF. This chain joins TRBV9 and TRBJ1-2; weak D call: TRBD1 (5 bases). The V gene's germline CDR1 is SGDLS and CDR2 YYNGEE. V was trimmed by 6 bases and J by 3 bases, leaving 12 bases between them. There are 13 residues in the CDR3.

The rearrangement joins TRBV4-2 to TRBJ2-7; D remains ambiguous. This CDR3 has 13 residues. V lost 0 bases and J lost 1, with 4 bases in between. CDR1 is LGHNA and CDR2 is YNFKEQ in the germline V gene. The CDR3 sequence: CASSQDKSYEQYF. The CDR3 DNA reads TGTGCCAGCAGCCAAGATAAATCCTACGAGCAGTACTTC.

The CDR3 sequence: CASSLGASGGPGNEQFF. CDR3 in DNA: TGCGCCAGCAGCTTGGGGGCTAGCGGGGGCCCCGGCAATGAGCAGTTCTTC. J is TRBJ2-1 and V is TRBV5-1; 10 nucleotides line up with TRBD2. The ends lost 0 bases at V and 6 bases at J; junction bases unmatched: 9. This CDR3 contains 17 residues. The germline V gene has CDR1 SGHRS and CDR2 YFSETQ.

V usage is TRBV11-2 and J usage is TRBJ2-7, with 11 bases lining up with TRBD2. The CDR3 contains 14 residues. The ends lost 6 bases at V and 2 bases at J; junction bases unmatched: 3. Germline V gene lookup returns CDR1 SGHAT and CDR2 FQNNGV. The CDR3 DNA reads as TGTGCCAGCAGTGCTAGCGGGGGGCCCTACGAGCAGTACTTC. It is translated as CASSASGGPYEQYF.

V is TRBV5-5 and J is TRBJ1-1, with D hard to call. Trimming removed 1 base from V and 2 bases from J, with 6 bases in between. This CDR3 spans 13 amino acids. CDR1 is SGHKS, CDR2 YYEKEE, per germline (reference sequence). The CDR3 DNA reads TGTGCCAGCAGCTTGCGGGGAAACACTGAAGCTTTCTTT. This codes for CASSLRGNTEAFF.

This chain links TRBV7-9 with TRBJ1-1; the D gene is possibly TRBD1 (6 bases). Looked up from germline, CDR1 is SEHNR and CDR2 is FQNEAQ (reference sequence). The CDR3 totals 12 residues. The V end was cut by 6 bases, the J end by 8 bases, with 13 bases between. CDR3 coding DNA: TGTGCCAGCAGAACCCGGGACATAGAAGCTTTCTTT. This sequence encodes CASRTRDIEAFF.

The chain has TRBV11-2 and TRBJ1-3, with D unresolved. CDR3 length: 15 residues. Germline CDR1 SGHAT, CDR2 FQNNGV. V shed 4 bases and J shed 0 bases, with 10 bases lying between them. CDR3 nucleotide sequence: TGTGCCAGCAGCTCCTCACCGAGCTCTGGAAACACCATATATTTT. It encodes CASSSSPSSGNTIYF.

The rearrangement joins TRBV4-3 to TRBJ2-7; weak D call: TRBD2 (6 bases). Per germline, CDR1 LGHNA and CDR2 YSLEER. The CDR3 extends over 15 amino acids. With 0 bases removed from V and 2 bases from J, the gap between germline ends came to 11 bases. The CDR3 sequence is CASSQDPGEAYEQYF. CDR3 DNA sequence: TGCGCCAGCAGCCAAGACCCCGGGGAGGCCTACGAGCAGTACTTC.

This chain connects TRBV19 to TRBJ1-3; TRBD1 matches at 8 bases. CDR1 is LNHDA and CDR2 is SQIVND in the germline V gene (reference sequence). This CDR3 is built from 15 residues. V gave up 3 bases and J gave up 2 bases; unmatched junction bases: 3. The CDR3 reads CASSILTGAGNTIYF. The CDR3 nucleotides read TGTGCCAGTAGTATCCTGACAGGGGCTGGAAACACCATATATTTT.

This sequence joins TRBV6-5 and TRBJ1-2, with a possible D match to TRBD1 (5 bases). This CDR3 has 13 residues. Trimming stripped 2 bases from V and 4 bases from J, with 8 bases between. Per the germline V gene, CDR1 is MNHEY and CDR2 is SVGAGI. CDR3 amino acids: CASSYDRTYGYTF. The CDR3 coding sequence is TGTGCCAGCAGTTACGACAGAACCTATGGCTACACCTTC.

The CDR3 sequence is CASSLGLNTQYF. As DNA, the CDR3 is TGTGCCAGCAGCTTAGGACTAAATACGCAGTATTTT. The chain carries TRBV7-9 and TRBJ2-3; D possibly corresponds to TRBD2 (5 bases). The V gene lost 1 base and the J gene lost 7 bases, with 6 bases spanning the gap. This CDR3 is built from 12 residues. Germline assignment: CDR1 SEHNR and CDR2 FQNEAQ (reference sequence).

The rearrangement joins TRBV27 to TRBJ2-2, with D perhaps TRBD2 (5 bases). Trimming took off 1 base at V and 0 bases at J, with 12 bases between the two ends. Germline loops: CDR1 MNHEY, CDR2 SMNVEV (reference sequence). The CDR3 spans 17 residues. CDR3 in DNA: TGTGCCAGCAGTTTATACCCCGGGGTTGCGAACACCGGGGAGCTGTTTTTT. It codes for CASSLYPGVANTGELFF.

This chain joins TRBV6-1 and TRBJ2-7, with 10 nucleotides matching TRBD2. V lost 4 bases, J lost 3 bases, and 6 bases stayed unmatched. Germline V lookup: CDR1 MNHNS, CDR2 SASEGT. CDR3 length: 15 residues. CDR3 region: CASSASGGAYYEQYF. CDR3 sequence (DNA): TGTGCCAGCAGTGCGAGCGGGGGGGCATACTACGAGCAGTACTTC.